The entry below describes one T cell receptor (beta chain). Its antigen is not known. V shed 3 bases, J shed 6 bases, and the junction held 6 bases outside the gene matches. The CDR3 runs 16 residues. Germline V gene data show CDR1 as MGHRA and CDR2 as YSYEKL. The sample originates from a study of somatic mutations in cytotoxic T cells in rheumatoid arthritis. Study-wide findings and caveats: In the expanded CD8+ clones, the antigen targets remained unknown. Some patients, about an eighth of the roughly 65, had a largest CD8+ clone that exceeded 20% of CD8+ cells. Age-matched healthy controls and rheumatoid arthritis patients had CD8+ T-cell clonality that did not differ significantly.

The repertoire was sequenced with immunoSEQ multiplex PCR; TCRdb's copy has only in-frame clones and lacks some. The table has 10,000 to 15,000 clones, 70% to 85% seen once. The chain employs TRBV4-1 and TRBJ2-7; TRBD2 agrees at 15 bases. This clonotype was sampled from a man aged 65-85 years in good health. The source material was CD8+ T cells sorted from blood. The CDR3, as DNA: TGCGCCAGCAGCCAGGGACAGGGACTAGCGGGAGGCGAGCAGTACTTC. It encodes CASSQGQGLAGGEQYF.